Reported below is one T cell receptor (beta chain). Its matching antigen is unknown. The data belong to a study of shared clonotypes between healthy human individuals. Regarding the study as a whole: Relative to clonotypes present in all four donors, those not shared had lower generation probabilities.

Using immunoSEQ multiplex PCR, the repertoire was profiled, and TCRdb retains in-frame clones only, with some absent. The sample gives around 2,100,000 clones, about 95% of which show up once; more than 0.9% is in the top ten. CDR3 length equals 16 residues. V was trimmed by 0 bases and J by 0 bases, leaving 13 bases between them. Per germline, CDR1 SGDLS and CDR2 YYNGEE. It was CD45RO-negative cells, positively selected for CCR7, that made up naive CD8 cells, with terminally differentiated effector memory CD45RA+ cells excluded. The chain recombines TRBV9 with TRBJ2-7; D gene ambiguous. The TCR sequence derives from a man younger than 35 in good health. The sample consisted of naive CD8+ T cells sorted from blood. This CDR3 is CASSVGTGLSSYEQYF. In DNA form, the CDR3 reads TGTGCCAGCAGCGTAGGTACGGGTCTTAGCTCCTACGAGCAGTACTTC.